This T cell receptor (beta chain) was identified in a study of T cells in Graves' hyperthyroidism and ophthalmopathy. The ends lost 6 bases at V and 4 bases at J; junction bases unmatched: 11. CDR1 and CDR2 (germline): SGHTA, FQGNSA. The CDR3 loop spans 18 amino acids. Subjects aged 18 to 65 presented with newly diagnosed hyperthyroidism of less than 2 months' duration. Investigators excluded patients with uncontrolled infection, other autoimmune disease, pregnancy or lactation. Clinical symptoms, serum thyroxine, TRAb, thyroid ultrasound and orbital computed tomography informed diagnoses. The PBMCs were taken from approximately 9.7 ml of fresh peripheral blood. RNA transcripts served as the template for amplifying TCR beta CDR3 regions. When the TCR CDR3 underwent first-round RT-PCR, the HTBI primer set was used. TCRdb re-called the multiplex PCR reads through MiXCR, storing one row per CDR3 protein. The sample consists of 300,000 to 400,000 distinct CDR3 sequences, less than 15% of them appearing once.

The genes are TRBV7-2 and TRBJ2-1, with TRBD2 matching over 14 bases. The material sequenced was blood. This sequence originates from a woman aged 18 to 35 with Graves' hyperthyroidism. The CDR3: CASSQGLAGASQYNEQFF. DNA for the CDR3: TGTGCCAGCAGTCAGGGACTAGCGGGAGCGTCCCAATACAATGAGCAGTTCTTC.